Listed below are T cell receptor beta chains from one sample, sequenced in a study of blood T cell repertoires in COVID-19. Generated by immunoSEQ multiplex PCR, the TCRdb table keeps only in-frame clones and is missing some. The sample contains more than 45,000 clones, roughly four fifths of which appear only once. The sample consisted of peripheral blood. Every receptor here comes from a man older than 75 with COVID-19, enrolled during active disease. Each CDR3 is given with its conserved first and last residue. A D gene is named only where the DNA matches it firmly. Size tells how often a clone was seen (once, few, many) or the class of an expanded clone, and some rows leave it out.

>TRBV30|-|TRBJ1-5|-
CAWGRGNQPQHF
TGTGCCTGGGGGAGGGGGAATCAGCCCCAGCATTTT
>TRBV28|many|TRBJ1-4|-
CASSITGAVAEKLFF
TGTGCCAGCAGTATCACGGGCGCGGTAGCGGAAAAACTGTTTTTT
>TRBV4-3|once|TRBJ2-1|TRBD2
CASSLRSGTSGSFHEQFF
TGCGCCAGCAGCCTTCGCTCCGGGACTAGCGGGAGCTTCCATGAGCAGTTCTTC
>TRBV5-1|once|TRBJ1-2|TRBD1
CASSGTGDGYTF
TGCGCCAGCAGCGGGACAGGGGACGGCTACACCTTC
>TRBV4-2|-|TRBJ1-5|-
CASSKGGGDQPQHF
TGTGCCAGCAGCAAAGGGGGGGGTGATCAGCCCCAGCATTTT
>TRBV4-2|-|TRBJ2-1|TRBD2
CASSQDLLAGPSYNEQFF
TGTGCCAGCAGCCAAGATTTGCTAGCGGGACCCTCCTACAATGAGCAGTTCTTC
>TRBV5-4|-|TRBJ1-1|-
CASSFRENTEAFF
TGTGCCAGCAGCTTTAGAGAGAACACTGAAGCTTTCTTT
>TRBV6-2/TRBV6-3|-|TRBJ2-3|-
CASSFGLSTDTQYF
TGTGCCAGCAGTTTTGGACTGAGCACAGATACGCAGTATTTT
>TRBV10-3|-|TRBJ2-1|-
CAISKTSNEQFF
TGTGCCATCAGTAAGACTAGCAATGAGCAGTTCTTC
>TRBV11-2|-|TRBJ2-1|TRBD1
CASSRGAGQGYFEQFF
TGTGCCAGCAGCCGGGGGGCGGGACAGGGGTACTTTGAGCAGTTCTTC
>TRBV15|-|TRBJ2-2|TRBD1
CATSRASGTAAGELFF
TGTGCCACCAGCAGAGCGTCCGGGACAGCGGCCGGGGAGCTGTTTTTT
>TRBV15|-|TRBJ1-5|-
CATSGGWAQHF
TGTGCCACCAGCGGCGGATGGGCCCAGCATTTT
>TRBV4-1|-|TRBJ2-5|-
CASSQGGRGQETQYF
TGCGCCAGCAGCCAAGGTGGAAGGGGTCAAGAGACCCAGTACTTC
>TRBV5-4|-|TRBJ1-6|-
CASSFLGDSPLHF
TGTGCCAGCAGCTTTTTAGGGGATTCACCCCTCCACTTT
>TRBV13|-|TRBJ1-6|-
CASSHYPTRSYNSPLHF
TGTGCCAGCAGCCATTATCCGACACGCTCCTATAATTCACCCCTCCACTTT
>TRBV10-1|-|TRBJ2-2|TRBD2
CASRLTSGKANTGELFF
TGCGCCAGCCGACTGACTAGCGGGAAGGCGAACACCGGGGAGCTGTTTTTT
>TRBV9|once|TRBJ2-2|TRBD2
CASRRAGAIGELFF
TGTGCCAGCAGGAGGGCGGGAGCCATCGGGGAGCTGTTTTTT
>TRBV9|-|TRBJ2-1|-
CASSPRPSSYNEQFF
TGTGCCAGCAGCCCCCGCCCTAGCTCCTACAATGAGCAGTTCTTC